The clone carrying this T cell receptor beta chain was picked up a small number of times. Using immunoSEQ multiplex PCR, the repertoire was profiled, and TCRdb retains in-frame clones only, with some absent. The sample contains 40,000 to 65,000 clones, around 84% of which appear only once. The CDR3 spans 14 residues. Trimming removed 8 bases from V and 6 bases from J; junction bases left unmatched: 6. Germline lookup yields CDR1 MNHEY and CDR2 SVGAGI. This entry is derived from a study of technical replicates of blood from a few donors. The TCR was taken from a human donor in good health. Some clones in this sample may be carry-over from other donors' samples. The sequencing input was PBMCs. The chain employs TRBV6-5 and TRBJ2-3; 12 nucleotides line up with TRBD2. CDR3 sequence: CASGLAGTRDTQYF. The CDR3 region has the DNA TGTGCCAGCGGACTAGCGGGGACCAGGGATACGCAGTATTTT.